This record concerns one T cell receptor (beta chain) sequence. Antigen: not known. These data originate in a study of graft-versus-host responses after intestinal transplantation. Study summary: Recipients uniformly received anti-thymocyte globulin induction, followed by tacrolimus and steroids for around 3 years.

Only in-frame clones appear in the TCRdb table, and some are missing; sequencing was by immunoSEQ multiplex PCR. The table records about 98,000 clones, roughly 88% of them present only once. Overall study findings and caveats: Among circulating GvH clones, peak levels were associated with early post-transplant declines in HvG clones.

The V and J ends lost 2 bases and 1 base respectively, with 6 bases between them. Germline CDR1 and CDR2: MDHEN and SYDVKM. The CDR3 is 13 residues long. The source is a human patient who received an intestinal transplant, so some T cells may come from the graft donor. The gene calls are TRBV28 and TRBJ2-7, with unresolved D. The sample in question was PBMCs, obtained 255 days after intestinal transplant. In DNA, the CDR3 is TGTGCCAGCAGTTTAGACTTTTCCTACGAGCAGTACTTC. Protein product: CASSLDFSYEQYF.